This T cell receptor beta chain originates from a study of OX40 agonist ivuxolimab in advanced cancers. Study information: Prior therapy, whether anti-PD-1, anti-PD-L1 or anti-CTLA-4, was allowed, and more than 35% had some. Study findings and constraints: The investigators did not determine what antigen specificity the expanded peripheral T cells had.

Assay: immunoSEQ multiplex PCR; the TCRdb copy retains only in-frame clones and omits some. This table holds around 10,000 clones, around 78% found once. The CDR3 loop spans 15 amino acids. V lost 0 bases and J lost 0, with 9 bases in between. CDR1 MGHRA and CDR2 YSYEKL come from the germline V gene. This clone was found a few times. Its antigen is unknown. The gene calls are TRBV4-1 and TRBJ2-7; D not certain. Sequencing used CD4+ or CD8+ T cells sorted from blood, obtained in a trial of the OX40 agonist ivuxolimab. This receptor was identified in an adult with an advanced solid tumor such as melanoma, head and neck, liver or kidney cancer. CDR3 region: CASSQEATFSYEQYF. CDR3 coding DNA: TGCGCCAGCAGCCAAGAAGCCACTTTCTCCTACGAGCAGTACTTC.